A selection of T cell receptor beta chains follows, all from one sample in a study of shared clonotypes between healthy human individuals. The protocol was immunoSEQ multiplex PCR, while the TCRdb copy is restricted to in-frame clones and leaves out a portion. The table has some 680,000 clones, roughly 72% seen once. The sequenced sample was memory CD4+ T cells sorted from blood. Source of these receptors: a woman aged 25 to 39 in good health. Each CDR3 is given with its conserved first and last residue. The order of the fields is clone size, V gene, D gene, J gene, CDR3 protein, CDR3 DNA. A D gene is named only where the DNA matches it firmly. Size values are once, few and many counts, or a class for expanded clones, and some rows have none.

NA,TRBV27,TRBD1,TRBJ2-7,CARQGPNGRF,TGTGCCAGACAGGGGCCCAACGGGCGCTTC
NA,TRBV4-1,TRBD2,TRBJ2-2,CASSQAPGLAGKGYTGELFF,TGCGCCAGCAGCCAAGCCCCGGGACTAGCGGGAAAGGGGTACACCGGGGAGCTGTTTTTT
NA,TRBV5-6,TRBD1,TRBJ2-7,CASSPPGTGFYEQYF,TGTGCCAGCAGCCCCCCCGGGACAGGGTTCTACGAGCAGTACTTC
NA,TRBV5-1,NA,TRBJ2-5,CASSLGSAQTQYF,TGCGCCAGCAGCTTGGGTTCCGCGCAGACCCAGTACTTC
NA,TRBV5-8,NA,TRBJ1-1,CASSLRVTEAFF,TGTGCCAGCAGCTTGAGGGTGACTGAAGCTTTCTTT
NA,TRBV2,NA,TRBJ2-3,CASSGQGRRQYF,TGTGCCAGCAGTGGTCAGGGGAGGCGGCAGTATTTT
once,TRBV2,TRBD1,TRBJ1-3,CASSVDRGAGNTIYF,TGTGCCAGCAGTGTGGACAGGGGGGCTGGAAACACCATATATTTT
few,TRBV11-2,NA,TRBJ1-1,CASSSQRDTEAFF,TGTGCCAGCAGCTCCCAACGTGACACTGAAGCTTTCTTT
NA,TRBV9,NA,TRBJ1-2,CASSGFGQGKNYGYTF,TGTGCCAGCAGCGGATTCGGACAAGGAAAAAACTATGGCTACACCTTC
once,TRBV27,NA,TRBJ2-2,CASCRRGTGELFF,TGTGCCAGCTGCCGGCGTGGCACCGGGGAGCTGTTTTTT
NA,TRBV6-5,TRBD1,TRBJ2-7,CASSYSAGGEPYEQYF,TGTGCCAGCAGTTACTCAGCAGGGGGTGAACCCTACGAGCAGTACTTC
few,TRBV27,TRBD1,TRBJ2-5,CASSLGDRAVKTQYF,TGTGCCAGCAGTTTAGGGGACAGGGCTGTAAAGACCCAGTACTTC
NA,TRBV7-2,NA,TRBJ2-6,CASSFHPPGSGANVLTF,TGTGCCAGCAGCTTCCACCCTCCGGGCTCTGGGGCCAACGTCCTGACTTTC
NA,TRBV5-4,NA,TRBJ2-1,CASSSGGGTYNEQFF,TGTGCCAGCAGCTCCGGGGGTGGAACCTACAATGAGCAGTTCTTC
NA,TRBV6-6,NA,TRBJ2-1,CASLAAGNEQFF,TGTGCCAGCTTGGCGGCCGGCAATGAGCAGTTCTTC
once,TRBV27,TRBD2,TRBJ2-3,CASSTLSGVGLSTDTQYF,TGTGCCAGCAGTACCTTGAGCGGGGTGGGACTCTCTACAGATACGCAGTATTTT
NA,TRBV2,TRBD1,TRBJ1-1,CASALRRGPEAFF,TGTGCCAGCGCTCTCAGGAGGGGGCCTGAAGCTTTCTTT
NA,TRBV7-8,TRBD1,TRBJ1-5,CASSLSRWTGHSNQPQHF,TGTGCCAGCAGCTTATCCCGATGGACAGGACATAGCAATCAGCCCCAGCATTTT
NA,TRBV27,NA,TRBJ2-7,CASRAGVTSYEQYF,TGTGCCAGCAGGGCAGGGGTCACGTCCTACGAGCAGTACTTC
NA,TRBV25-1,TRBD2,TRBJ2-3,CASSDPGLAGTDTQYF,TGTGCCAGCAGTGACCCAGGACTAGCGGGCACAGATACGCAGTATTTT
NA,TRBV11-2,NA,TRBJ1-1,CASSFGWEVTEAFF,TGTGCCAGCAGCTTTGGGTGGGAGGTCACTGAAGCTTTCTTT
NA,TRBV10-2,TRBD1,TRBJ2-1,CASQTRGRYNEQFF,TGCGCCAGCCAGACCAGGGGGCGCTACAATGAGCAGTTCTTC
NA,TRBV30,TRBD1,TRBJ1-6,CAYRQGASYNSPLHF,TGTGCCTACCGACAGGGCGCGTCCTATAATTCACCCCTCCACTTT
few,TRBV19,NA,TRBJ2-2,CASSLDFSGLGGELFF,TGTGCCAGTAGTTTAGACTTTAGCGGCTTGGGCGGGGAGCTGTTTTTT
NA,TRBV7-9,NA,TRBJ1-2,CASSLEYSGAGYTF,TGTGCCAGCAGCTTAGAGTACAGCGGGGCTGGCTACACCTTC
NA,TRBV7-9,NA,TRBJ2-5,CASSPRTGTQQETQYF,TGTGCCAGCAGCCCTCGAACCGGGACGCAACAAGAGACCCAGTACTTC
NA,TRBV4-1,NA,TRBJ2-3,CASSQRDTDTQYF,TGCGCCAGCAGCCAAAGGGACACAGATACGCAGTATTTT
NA,TRBV6-1,TRBD1,TRBJ2-1,CASSEGTGGRNNEQFF,TGTGCCAGCAGTGAAGGGACAGGGGGCAGGAACAATGAGCAGTTCTTC
few,TRBV15,TRBD1,TRBJ2-7,CATSKYRGREYEQYF,TGTGCCACCAGCAAATACAGGGGAAGAGAATACGAGCAGTACTTC
NA,TRBV27,NA,TRBJ2-7,CASSFAGRQQYF,TGTGCCAGCAGTTTCGCAGGGAGGCAGCAGTACTTC
few,TRBV5-1,NA,TRBJ2-5,CASSLGVTQETQYF,TGCGCCAGCAGCTTAGGGGTCACCCAAGAGACCCAGTACTTC
once,TRBV30,NA,TRBJ1-1,CAWMQGNTEAFF,TGTGCCTGGATGCAGGGGAACACTGAAGCTTTCTTT
NA,TRBV7-8,NA,TRBJ2-4,CASSLSQNIQYF,TGTGCCAGCAGCTTGAGCCAAAACATTCAGTACTTC
NA,TRBV15,NA,TRBJ2-5,CATSRDPGKETQYF,TGTGCCACCAGCAGAGATCCAGGGAAAGAGACCCAGTACTTC
NA,TRBV9,TRBD2,TRBJ2-1,CASSVGLAGGSGPFDGQFF,TGTGCCAGCAGCGTAGGCCTAGCGGGAGGATCAGGGCCTTTTGATGGGCAGTTCTTC
once,TRBV28,TRBD2,TRBJ2-5,CASSLVWGLAQETQYF,TGTGCCAGCAGTTTGGTGTGGGGACTAGCGCAAGAGACCCAGTACTTC
NA,TRBV28,TRBD1,TRBJ1-5,CASSQTTGRNQPQHF,TGTGCCAGCAGTCAGACGACAGGGCGCAATCAGCCCCAGCATTTT
NA,TRBV28,TRBD1,TRBJ1-1,CASSPGTGARNTEAFF,TGTGCCAGCAGCCCCGGGACAGGGGCAAGGAACACTGAAGCTTTCTTT
few,TRBV7-2,NA,TRBJ2-1,CASSLDGRGQFF,TGTGCCAGCAGCTTAGACGGGCGTGGGCAGTTCTTC
few,TRBV11-1,NA,TRBJ2-7,CASSHPTYEQYF,TGTGCCAGCAGCCATCCAACATACGAGCAGTACTTC
NA,TRBV6-1,NA,TRBJ2-5,CASSEGGVQRGVQYF,TGTGCCAGCAGTGAAGGGGGGGTACAGCGAGGGGTCCAGTACTTC
few,TRBV30,NA,TRBJ2-1,CAWSVDGNNEQFF,TGTGCCTGGAGTGTGGACGGAAACAATGAGCAGTTCTTC
NA,TRBV7-3,NA,TRBJ2-2,CASSPGGSGELFF,TGTGCCAGCAGCCCAGGTGGCTCCGGGGAGCTGTTTTTT
many,TRBV4-2,NA,TRBJ2-6,CASSHPDGGSIYSGANVLTF,TGTGCCAGCAGCCACCCCGACGGGGGAAGCATTTACTCTGGGGCCAACGTCCTGACTTTC
NA,TRBV15,TRBD1,TRBJ1-4,CATSRGGQGAEKLFF,TGTGCCACCAGCAGAGGCGGACAGGGTGCGGAAAAACTGTTTTTT
once,TRBV19,TRBD1,TRBJ2-2,CASSITQGTGELFF,TGTGCCAGTAGTATCACACAGGGGACCGGGGAGCTGTTTTTT
few,TRBV28,TRBD1,TRBJ1-5,CASTRSGGSNQPQHF,TGTGCCAGCACTCGATCAGGGGGAAGCAATCAGCCCCAGCATTTT
NA,TRBV14,NA,TRBJ2-5,CASSQARRYQETQYF,TGTGCCAGCAGCCAAGCTCGGCGTTACCAAGAGACCCAGTACTTC
NA,TRBV4-2,NA,TRBJ2-4,CASSQESVAKNIQYF,TGTGCCAGCAGCCAAGAATCAGTAGCCAAAAACATTCAGTACTTC
once,TRBV28,NA,TRBJ1-1,CASSFDKKRAFF,TGTGCCAGCAGTTTCGATAAGAAGCGGGCTTTCTTT
NA,TRBV11-3,NA,TRBJ2-7,CASSLAGMEQYF,TGTGCCAGCAGCTTAGCCGGGATGGAGCAGTACTTC
NA,TRBV10-1,NA,TRBJ2-5,CADRGRETQYF,TGCGCCGACCGGGGGCGGGAGACCCAGTACTTC
NA,TRBV18,NA,TRBJ2-7,CASSPSQSYYEQYF,TGTGCCAGCTCACCAAGTCAGAGCTACTACGAGCAGTACTTC